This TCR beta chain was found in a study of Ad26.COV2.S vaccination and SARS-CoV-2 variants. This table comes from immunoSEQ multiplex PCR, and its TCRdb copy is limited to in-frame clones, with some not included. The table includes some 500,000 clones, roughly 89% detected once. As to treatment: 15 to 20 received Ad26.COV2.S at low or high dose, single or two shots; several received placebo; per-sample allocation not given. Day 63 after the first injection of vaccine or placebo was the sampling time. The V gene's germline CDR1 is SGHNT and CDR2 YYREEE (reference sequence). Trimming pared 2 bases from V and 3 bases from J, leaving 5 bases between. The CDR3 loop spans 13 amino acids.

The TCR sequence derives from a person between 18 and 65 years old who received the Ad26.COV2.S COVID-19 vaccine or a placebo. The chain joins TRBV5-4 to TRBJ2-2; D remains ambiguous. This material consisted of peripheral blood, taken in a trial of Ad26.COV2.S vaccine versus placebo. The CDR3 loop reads CASSLGHTGELFF. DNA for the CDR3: TGTGCCAGCAGCTTAGGTCACACCGGGGAGCTGTTTTTT.